This TCR beta chain was observed in a study of T cell responses to AZD1222 COVID-19 vaccine. Assay: immunoSEQ multiplex PCR; the TCRdb copy retains only in-frame clones and omits some. The repertoire holds about 94,000 clones, with 85% as singletons. With 5 bases clipped from V and 3 bases from J, the junction kept 18 bases outside the gene matches. The CDR3 loop spans 20 amino acids. In germline, CDR1 is KGHDR, CDR2 SFDVKD. Study-wide results and limits: Among the donors, most were white British and more were female, and clonal diversity was possibly underestimated. Baseline antibody screening turned up just six or seven seropositive AZD1222 recipients. Spike-spanning, vaccine-associated CD4 TCRs were dominant at 160-218 and 743-854. Spike-specific TCR breadth rose after two AZD1222 doses, and depth rose as well.

In regard to this clone: Its target is unknown.

The sequence was collected from an adult who received the AZD1222 COVID-19 vaccine. Material: peripheral blood, obtained 28 days after the second AZD1222 dose. The chain employs TRBV24-1 and TRBJ2-2; 9 positions agree with TRBD1. The CDR3 spells CATSGYSGTGLAPDTGELFF. The CDR3 DNA reads TGTGCCACCAGTGGTTACTCCGGGACAGGGCTCGCCCCGGACACCGGGGAGCTGTTTTTT.